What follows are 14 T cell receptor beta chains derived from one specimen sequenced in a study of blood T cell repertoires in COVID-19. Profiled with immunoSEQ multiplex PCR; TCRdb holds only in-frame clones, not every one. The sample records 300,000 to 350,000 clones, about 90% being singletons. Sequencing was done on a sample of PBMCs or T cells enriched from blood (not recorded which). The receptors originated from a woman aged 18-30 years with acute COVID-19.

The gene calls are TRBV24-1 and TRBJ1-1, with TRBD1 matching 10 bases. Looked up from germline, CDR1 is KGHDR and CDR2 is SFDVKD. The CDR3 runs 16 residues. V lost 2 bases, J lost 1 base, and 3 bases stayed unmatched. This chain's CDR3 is CATSDSRTGGNTEAFF. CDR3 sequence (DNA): TGTGCCACCAGTGATTCGAGGACAGGGGGGAACACTGAAGCTTTCTTT.

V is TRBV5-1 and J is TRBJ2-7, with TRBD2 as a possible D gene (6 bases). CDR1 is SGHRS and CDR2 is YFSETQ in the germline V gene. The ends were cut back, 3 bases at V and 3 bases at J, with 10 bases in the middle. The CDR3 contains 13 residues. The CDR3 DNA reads TGCGCCAGCAGCTGGACTATAGGCTACGAGCAGTACTTC. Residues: CASSWTIGYEQYF. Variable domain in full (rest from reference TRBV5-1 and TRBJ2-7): KAGVTQTPRYLIKTRGQQVTLSCSPISGHRSVSWYQQTPGQGLQFLFEYFSETQRNKGNFPGRFSGRQFSNSRSEMNVSTLELGDSALYLCASSWTIGYEQYFGPGTRLTVT.

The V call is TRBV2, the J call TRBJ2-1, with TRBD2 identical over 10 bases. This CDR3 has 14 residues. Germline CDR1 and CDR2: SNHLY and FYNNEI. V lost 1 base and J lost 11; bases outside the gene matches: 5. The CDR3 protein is CASSEEASGSQQFF. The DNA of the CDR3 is TGTGCCAGCAGTGAAGAGGCTAGCGGGAGCCAGCAGTTCTTC.

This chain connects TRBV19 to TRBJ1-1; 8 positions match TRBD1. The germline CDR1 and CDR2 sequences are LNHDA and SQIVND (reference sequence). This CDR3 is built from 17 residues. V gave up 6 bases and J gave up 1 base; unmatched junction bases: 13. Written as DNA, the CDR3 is TGTGCCAGTAGCGGGCCCCCGGACAGGGCCCGGAACACTGAAGCTTTCTTT. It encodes CASSGPPDRARNTEAFF.

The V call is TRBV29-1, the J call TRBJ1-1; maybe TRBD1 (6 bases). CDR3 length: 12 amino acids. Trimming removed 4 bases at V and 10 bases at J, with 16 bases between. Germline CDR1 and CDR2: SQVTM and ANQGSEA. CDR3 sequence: CSVGGPAVGAFF. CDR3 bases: TGCAGCGTTGGGGGGCCAGCGGTGGGAGCTTTCTTT. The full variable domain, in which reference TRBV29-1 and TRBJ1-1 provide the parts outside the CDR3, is SAVISQKPSRDICQRGTSLTIQCQVDSQVTMMFWYRQQPGQSLTLIATANQGSEATYESGFVIDKFPISRPNLTFSTLTVSNMSPEDSSIYLCSVGGPAVGAFFGQGTRLTVV.

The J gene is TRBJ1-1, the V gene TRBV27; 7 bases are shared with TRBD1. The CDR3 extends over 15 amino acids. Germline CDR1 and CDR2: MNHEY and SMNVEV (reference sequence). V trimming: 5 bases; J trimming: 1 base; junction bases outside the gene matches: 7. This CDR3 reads CASSPRQGSNTEAFF. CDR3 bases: TGTGCCAGCAGTCCGCGACAGGGATCGAACACTGAAGCTTTCTTT.

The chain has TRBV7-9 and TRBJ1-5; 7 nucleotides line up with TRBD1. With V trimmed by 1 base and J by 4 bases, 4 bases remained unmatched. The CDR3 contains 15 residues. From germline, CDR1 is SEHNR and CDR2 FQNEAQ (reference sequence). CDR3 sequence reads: CASSLGDRANQPQHF. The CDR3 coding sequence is TGTGCCAGCAGCTTAGGTGACAGGGCTAATCAGCCCCAGCATTTT.

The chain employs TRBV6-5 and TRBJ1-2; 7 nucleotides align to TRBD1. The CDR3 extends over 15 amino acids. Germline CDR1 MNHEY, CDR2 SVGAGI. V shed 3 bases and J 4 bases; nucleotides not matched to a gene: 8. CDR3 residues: CASSYLTGSSYGYTF. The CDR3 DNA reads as TGTGCCAGCAGTTATCTGACAGGGTCCAGCTATGGCTACACCTTC.

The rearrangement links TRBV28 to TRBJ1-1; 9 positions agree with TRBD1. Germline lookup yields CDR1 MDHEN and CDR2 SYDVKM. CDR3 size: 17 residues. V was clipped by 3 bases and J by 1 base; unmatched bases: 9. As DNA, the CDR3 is TGTGCCAGCAGTTTGGAACAGGGGGCCCCTACGAACACTGAAGCTTTCTTT. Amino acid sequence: CASSLEQGAPTNTEAFF. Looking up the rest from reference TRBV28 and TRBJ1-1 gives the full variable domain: DVKVTQSSRYLVKRTGEKVFLECVQDMDHENMFWYRQDPGLGLRLIYFSYDVKMKEKGDIPEGYSVSREKKERFSLILESASTNQTSMYLCASSLEQGAPTNTEAFFGQGTRLTVV.

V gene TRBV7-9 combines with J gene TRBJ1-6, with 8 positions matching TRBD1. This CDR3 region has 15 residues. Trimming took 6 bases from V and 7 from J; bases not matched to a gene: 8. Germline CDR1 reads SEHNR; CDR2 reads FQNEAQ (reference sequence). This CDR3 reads CASREGQGSNSPLHF. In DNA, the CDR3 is TGTGCCAGCAGGGAAGGACAGGGCAGCAATTCACCCCTCCACTTT.

CDR3 in amino acids: CASSVAGGSYQETQYF. The CDR3 DNA is TGTGCCAGCAGCGTCGCGGGGGGCTCGTACCAAGAGACCCAGTACTTC. The chain joins TRBV9 to TRBJ2-5, with 8 bases fitting TRBD2. V dropped 2 bases and J dropped 0; count of bases not matched to a gene: 6. This CDR3 contains 16 residues. Germline assignment: CDR1 SGDLS and CDR2 YYNGEE. Combining the CDR3 with reference TRBV9 and TRBJ2-5 gives the whole variable domain DSGVTQTPKHLITATGQRVTLRCSPRSGDLSVYWYQQSLDQGLQFLIQYYNGEERAKGNILERFSAQQFPDLHSELNLSSLELGDSALYFCASSVAGGSYQETQYFGPGTRLLVL.

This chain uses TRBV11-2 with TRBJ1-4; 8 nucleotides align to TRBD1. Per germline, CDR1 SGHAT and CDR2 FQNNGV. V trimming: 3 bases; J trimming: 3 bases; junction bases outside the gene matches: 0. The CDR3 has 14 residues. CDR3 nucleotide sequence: TGTGCCAGCAGCTTGGGACAGGCTAATGAAAAACTGTTTTTT. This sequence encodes CASSLGQANEKLFF. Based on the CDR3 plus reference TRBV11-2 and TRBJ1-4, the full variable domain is EAGVAQSPRYKIIEKRQSVAFWCNPISGHATLYWYQQILGQGPKLLIQFQNNGVVDDSQLPKDRFSAERLKGVDSTLKIQPAKLEDSAVYLCASSLGQANEKLFFGSGTQLSVL.

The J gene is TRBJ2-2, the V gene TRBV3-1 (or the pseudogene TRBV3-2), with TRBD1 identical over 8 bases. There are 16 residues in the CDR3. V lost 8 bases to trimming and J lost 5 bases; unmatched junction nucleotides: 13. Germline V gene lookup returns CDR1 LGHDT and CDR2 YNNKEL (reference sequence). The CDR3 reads CASGRLGQGETGELFF. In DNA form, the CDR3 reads TGTGCCAGCGGTCGGCTTGGACAGGGAGAGACCGGGGAGCTGTTTTTT.

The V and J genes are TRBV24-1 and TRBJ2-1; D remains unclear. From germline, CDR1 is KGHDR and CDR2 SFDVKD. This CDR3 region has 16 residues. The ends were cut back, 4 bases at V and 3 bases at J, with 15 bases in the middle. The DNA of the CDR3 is TGTGCCACCAGTGACCCCGGCCCTCAGGACTACAATGAGCAGTTCTTC. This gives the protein CATSDPGPQDYNEQFF.